A selection of T cell receptor beta chains follows, all from one sample in a study of cytomegalovirus exposure and HLA in healthy donors. Measured with immunoSEQ multiplex PCR; TCRdb has only the in-frame clones, and not every one. The sample records roughly 110,000 clones, less than 80% being singletons. The specimen sequenced was PBMCs. The receptor source for this set is a man aged 30 to 45 in good health and CMV-seronegative. The CDR3 runs from the conserved cysteine through the conserved F or W. D genes are given only for firm matches. Only part of the rows carry a size: once, few, many, or a class if the clone is expanded.

clone_size,d_call,j_call,v_call,cdr3_aa,cdr3_nt
.,.,TRBJ2-7,TRBV7-9,CASSTGQGYEQYF,TGTGCCAGCAGTACGGGCCAGGGCTACGAGCAGTACTTC
.,TRBD2,TRBJ2-5,TRBV29-1,CSVRTSGGGGETQYF,TGCAGCGTCCGGACTAGCGGGGGCGGTGGAGAGACCCAGTACTTC
.,.,TRBJ2-1,TRBV4-1,CASSQDVGARNEQFF,TGCGCCAGCAGCCAAGACGTGGGGGCGAGGAATGAGCAGTTCTTC
.,TRBD1,TRBJ1-2,TRBV6-6,CASSRPGQGYGYTF,TGTGCCAGCAGTCGACCGGGACAGGGATATGGCTACACCTTC
.,TRBD1,TRBJ1-2,TRBV19,CASSVGQGAKYGYTF,TGTGCCAGTAGCGTCGGACAGGGGGCAAAGTATGGCTACACCTTC
.,TRBD2,TRBJ2-3,TRBV5-6,CASSSKPGTSGYSTDTQYF,TGTGCCAGCAGCAGCAAACCCGGGACTAGCGGATATAGCACAGATACGCAGTATTTT
.,.,TRBJ1-2,TRBV9,CASSVDFGGYGYTF,TGTGCCAGCAGCGTCGATTTCGGAGGGTATGGCTACACCTTC
.,.,TRBJ1-2,TRBV5-1,CASSAGLLDDYGYTF,TGCGCCAGCAGCGCCGGACTCCTGGACGACTATGGCTACACCTTC
.,.,TRBJ2-7,TRBV7-6,CASSLFQEPYEQYF,TGTGCCAGCAGCTTATTCCAGGAACCCTACGAGCAGTACTTC
few,TRBD1,TRBJ1-4,TRBV7-9,CASSLSVGGPTNEKLFF,TGTGCCAGCAGCTTATCGGTAGGGGGCCCAACTAATGAAAAACTGTTTTTT
.,TRBD1,TRBJ1-2,TRBV28,CASSPWDRDYGYTF,TGTGCCAGCAGTCCATGGGACAGGGACTATGGCTACACCTTC
.,.,TRBJ2-1,TRBV4-1,CASSQELGVGTLSYNEQFF,TGCGCCAGCAGCCAAGAATTAGGGGTGGGCACCCTCTCCTACAATGAGCAGTTCTTC
.,.,TRBJ2-7,TRBV4-1,CASSLRQTYEQYF,TGCGCCAGCAGCTTACGACAAACCTACGAGCAGTACTTC
.,.,TRBJ2-7,TRBV30,CAWSRRSGNYEQYF,TGTGCCTGGAGCCGTCGGAGCGGTAACTACGAGCAGTACTTC
once,TRBD1,TRBJ2-5,TRBV2,CASSEGTGPQETQYF,TGTGCCAGCAGTGAGGGGACAGGGCCACAAGAGACCCAGTACTTC
once,TRBD1,TRBJ1-2,TRBV18,CASSPSIDRDTMRGYTF,TGTGCCAGCTCACCATCGATTGACAGGGATACTATGAGGGGCTACACCTTC
once,TRBD1,TRBJ2-7,TRBV2,CASRKGQGAAYEQYF,TGTGCCAGCAGGAAAGGACAGGGGGCAGCCTACGAGCAGTACTTC
.,.,TRBJ2-4,TRBV23-1,CASSRLGPAKNIQYF,TGCGCCAGCAGTCGACTAGGACCAGCCAAAAACATTCAGTACTTC
.,.,TRBJ1-2,TRBV10-3,CAINQDRDYGYTF,TGTGCCATCAACCAAGACCGGGACTATGGCTACACCTTC
.,TRBD1,TRBJ1-4,TRBV28,CASSPPGGAGEKLFF,TGTGCCAGCAGCCCCCCAGGGGGCGCGGGGGAAAAACTGTTTTTT
once,.,TRBJ1-2,TRBV9,CASSVGGDGYTF,TGTGCCAGCAGCGTAGGGGGGGATGGCTACACCTTC
.,TRBD1,TRBJ2-1,TRBV5-4,CASSLGAGTVSYNEQFF,TGTGCCAGCAGCCTGGGCGCCGGGACAGTCTCCTACAATGAGCAGTTCTTC
few,.,TRBJ1-5,TRBV4-1,CASSQAGGQPQHF,TGCGCCAGCAGCCAAGCCGGCGGTCAGCCCCAGCATTTT
.,TRBD1,TRBJ2-2,TRBV27,CASSPWTGVGELFF,TGTGCCAGCAGTCCTTGGACAGGCGTAGGGGAGCTGTTTTTT
.,TRBD1,TRBJ1-4,TRBV30,CALTGRTNEKLFF,TGTGCCTTGACAGGGAGAACTAATGAAAAACTGTTTTTT
.,.,TRBJ1-2,TRBV30,CAWMDSRPGGYTF,TGTGCCTGGATGGACTCAAGGCCTGGTGGCTACACCTTC
.,.,TRBJ1-5,TRBV28,CASNWGQGVQPQHF,TGTGCCAGCAATTGGGGGCAAGGTGTACAGCCCCAGCATTTT
.,TRBD2,TRBJ2-1,TRBV7-6,CASSLLAGGYNEQFF,TGTGCCAGCAGCTTACTAGCGGGAGGCTACAATGAGCAGTTCTTC
.,.,TRBJ2-2,TRBV7-9,CASSPGQNTGELFF,TGTGCCAGCAGCCCCGGACAAAACACCGGGGAGCTGTTTTTT
.,.,TRBJ2-7,TRBV28,CASSLRQVRYEQYF,TGTGCCAGCAGTCTTCGACAGGTACGCTACGAGCAGTACTTC
.,.,TRBJ2-5,TRBV11-2,CASSLPTLGAGTETQYF,TGTGCCAGCAGCTTGCCCACGCTGGGGGCTGGGACGGAGACCCAGTACTTC
.,TRBD1,TRBJ2-1,TRBV2,CASSTRTGDNEQFF,TGTGCCAGCAGTACACGGACAGGGGACAATGAGCAGTTCTTC
once,.,TRBJ2-2,TRBV5-8,CASSLVRVENTGELFF,TGTGCCAGCAGCTTGGTCAGGGTAGAGAACACCGGGGAGCTGTTTTTT
.,.,TRBJ2-5,TRBV6-1,CASSEAPGETQYF,TGTGCCAGCAGTGAAGCCCCAGGAGAGACCCAGTACTTC
.,.,TRBJ2-2,TRBV7-9,CASSLLGRTGELFF,TGTGCCAGCAGCTTGCTGGGGCGCACCGGGGAGCTGTTTTTT